Presented here are 25 T cell receptor beta chains from one specimen sequenced in a study of cytomegalovirus exposure and HLA in healthy donors. PCR was performed using 60 Vbeta and 13 Jbeta primers. The assay was immunoSEQ multiplex PCR, and TCRdb's table has in-frame clones only and misses some. This sample has about 110,000 clones, with approximately 70% found just once. Sequencing was carried out using PBMCs. These receptors came from a man aged 40-49 years in good health and CMV-seropositive.

The rearrangement links TRBV30 to TRBJ1-5; unclear D gene. The V gene's germline CDR1 is GTSNPN and CDR2 SVGIG (reference sequence). The CDR3 length is 13 residues. V was shortened by 4 bases and J by 4 bases, with 11 bases between the two germline ends. This CDR3 is CAWTKPPNQPQHF. As DNA, the CDR3 is TGTGCCTGGACTAAACCGCCAAATCAGCCCCAGCATTTT.

This chain uses TRBV13 with TRBJ1-3; D not certain. V lost 4 bases and J 0 bases, leaving 7 bases between the germline ends. The CDR3 loop spans 14 amino acids. Germline CDR1 PRHDT, CDR2 FYEKMQ (reference sequence). For the CDR3, the DNA is TGTGCCAGCAGCTATGCCAGCTCTGGAAACACCATATATTTT. Translating it yields CASSYASSGNTIYF.

The chain is built from TRBV5-1 and TRBJ1-1; no firm D call. Trimming shortened V by 0 bases and J by 2 bases, and 14 bases separated the two germline ends. Germline values: CDR1 SGHRS, CDR2 YFSETQ. The CDR3 is 16 residues long. CDR3 nucleotides: TGCGCCAGCAGCTTGGATCTCAAACAGCTTAACACTGAAGCTTTCTTT. Translation gives CASSLDLKQLNTEAFF.

Remarks on this clone: A read error may produce the germline difference seen at one junction end. The rearrangement links TRBV25-1 to TRBJ1-1; the D is unclear. Per germline, CDR1 MGHDK and CDR2 SYGVNS. The CDR3 consists of 13 residues. DNA for the CDR3: TGTGCCAGCCGTGTTAGCTCGAACGCTGAAGCTTTCTTT. This sequence encodes CASRVSSNAEAFF.

V and J are TRBV7-9 and TRBJ2-3, with 9 bases identical to TRBD2. V shed 1 base and J 0 bases; nucleotides not matched to a gene: 2. This CDR3 is 16 amino acids long. Germline V gene sequence: CDR1 SEHNR, CDR2 FQNEAQ (reference sequence). The CDR3 spells CASSLGTSGSTDTQYF. In DNA, the CDR3 is TGTGCCAGCAGCTTAGGAACTAGCGGGAGCACAGATACGCAGTATTTT. The full variable domain, with the rest looked up from reference TRBV7-9 and TRBJ2-3, is DTGVSQNPRHKITKRGQNVTFRCDPISEHNRLYWYRQTLGQGPEFLTYFQNEAQLEKSRLLSDRFSAERPKGSFSTLEIQRTEQGDSAMYLCASSLGTSGSTDTQYFGPGTRLTVL.

This clone has a handful of counts. Within the sample, other DNA sequences also encode this same CDR3. The chain employs TRBV6-5 and TRBJ1-2; D possibly corresponds to TRBD1 (6 bases). The germline gives CDR1 MNHEY, CDR2 SVGAGI. V lost 2 bases to trimming and J lost 0 bases, with 10 bases between them. This CDR3 comprises 15 residues. In nucleotides, the CDR3 is TGTGCCAGCAGTTACAGTCAGGGGTCTAACTATGGCTACACCTTC. Amino acid sequence: CASSYSQGSNYGYTF.

The J gene is TRBJ2-2, the V gene TRBV28; 11 bases agree with TRBD1. This CDR3 comprises 17 residues. The V segment lost 3 bases and the J segment 5 bases; nucleotides outside the gene matches: 8. CDR1 and CDR2 from the germline V gene are MDHEN and SYDVKM. CDR3 coding DNA: TGTGCCAGCAGTTTGGTTTTTGGGACAGGGGGAACCGGGGAGCTGTTTTTT. Translating it yields CASSLVFGTGGTGELFF. The variable domain in full, completed from reference TRBV28 and TRBJ2-2, reads DVKVTQSSRYLVKRTGEKVFLECVQDMDHENMFWYRQDPGLGLRLIYFSYDVKMKEKGDIPEGYSVSREKKERFSLILESASTNQTSMYLCASSLVFGTGGTGELFFGEGSRLTVL.

This clone was found once. The chain employs TRBV11-3 and TRBJ1-1; 7 positions agree with TRBD1. CDR1 is SGHNT, CDR2 YENEEA, per germline. V shed 5 bases and J 13 bases; nucleotides not matched to a gene: 13. The CDR3 consists of 13 residues. The CDR3 nucleotides read TGTGCCAGCAGCCCGTCAGGGGGACCCGTCGGTTTCTTT. It yields the protein CASSPSGGPVGFF.

The gene calls are TRBV4-1 and TRBJ2-1; possibly TRBD1 for D (6 bases). The germline V gene has CDR1 MGHRA and CDR2 YSYEKL. This CDR3 spans 13 amino acids. The V and J ends lost 5 bases and 12 bases respectively, with 17 bases between them. The CDR3 bases are TGCGCCAGCAGCGGTAACAGGGTTCGGGGGCAGTTCTTC. Its protein is CASSGNRVRGQFF.

The chain has TRBV5-4 and TRBJ2-5, with D possibly TRBD2 on 6 matching bases. V lost 0 bases and J lost 4, with 10 bases in between. The CDR3 covers 14 residues. Germline loops: CDR1 SGHNT, CDR2 YYREEE (reference sequence). This CDR3 reads CASSLGGVGETQYF. The DNA of the CDR3 is TGTGCCAGCAGCTTGGGGGGGGTGGGAGAGACCCAGTACTTC.

The chain has TRBV4-1 and TRBJ2-3; 10 bases align to TRBD2. This CDR3 comprises 14 residues. Germline CDR1 MGHRA, CDR2 YSYEKL. J gave up 3 bases and V 3 bases, and 0 bases lay outside the gene matches. The CDR3 protein is CASSQTSGTDTQYF. Written as DNA, the CDR3 is TGCGCCAGCAGCCAGACTAGCGGGACAGATACGCAGTATTTT.

The chain joins TRBV10-3 to TRBJ2-7; no clear D. The CDR3 covers 12 residues. V was clipped by 3 bases and J by 3 bases, with 6 bases between them. Germline V gives CDR1 ENHRY, CDR2 SYGVKD. CDR3 nucleotides: TGTGCCATCAGTGATTCGGGCTACGAGCAGTACTTC. Its protein is CAISDSGYEQYF.

On this clone: A clone one base away is much larger, so this may be a read error. The chain couples TRBV6-5 to TRBJ2-5, with D possibly being TRBD1 (5 bases). Gene TRBJ2-7 matches the end of the DNA better, so the J call may be wrong. The CDR3 covers 13 residues. CDR1 MNHEY and CDR2 SVGAGI come from the germline V gene. CDR3 coding DNA: TGTGCCAGCAGTCGAGACAGAGCCCACGAGCAGTACTTC. Translation: CASSRDRAHEQYF.

This chain connects TRBV4-1 to TRBJ1-5; D remains ambiguous. The V end was cut by 10 bases, the J end by 1 base, with 32 bases between. Germline V gene lookup returns CDR1 MGHRA and CDR2 YSYEKL. CDR3 length equals 20 residues. This CDR3 is CAIKPPRREAETSSNQPQHF. The DNA for the CDR3 is TGCGCCATCAAGCCGCCCCGGAGGGAAGCTGAAACCTCCAGCAATCAGCCCCAGCATTTT.

This clone has only a few counts. The V call is TRBV10-3, the J call TRBJ2-1, with 13 nucleotides matching TRBD2. V shed 10 bases and J 8 bases; nucleotides not matched to a gene: 11. Germline V gene sequence: CDR1 ENHRY, CDR2 SYGVKD. The CDR3 has 15 amino acids. The CDR3 region has the DNA TGTGCCACACGGGTCGGGACTAGCGGGACCTATGAGCAGTTCTTC. Its protein is CATRVGTSGTYEQFF.

The chain links TRBV25-1 to TRBJ2-5; 11 bases map to TRBD2. This CDR3 spans 16 amino acids. Losses at the gene ends were 2 bases for V and 2 bases for J; bases not matched to a gene: 4. Germline V gene lookup returns CDR1 MGHDK and CDR2 SYGVNS. The DNA for the CDR3 is TGTGCCAGCAGTGAACCGACTAGCGGGACGCAAGAGACCCAGTACTTC. This encodes CASSEPTSGTQETQYF.

This clone has only one observation. DNA of the CDR3: TGTGCCAGCAGCGGGGGGGATGGGGAAAAACTGTTTTTT. This codes for CASSGGDGEKLFF. The V gene is TRBV9, the J gene TRBJ1-4; a possible D gene is TRBD1 (5 bases). V was pared by 3 bases and J by 8 bases, with 11 bases between. This CDR3 region has 13 residues. Germline assignment: CDR1 SGDLS and CDR2 YYNGEE.

The rearrangement links TRBV10-2 to TRBJ2-6; 8 bases fit TRBD1. CDR1 is WSHSY and CDR2 is SAAADI in the germline V gene. V was clipped by 2 bases and J by 0 bases; unmatched bases: 3. The CDR3 is 17 amino acids. CDR3 loop: CASSEGQGVSGANVLTF. CDR3 nucleotides: TGCGCCAGCAGTGAGGGACAGGGTGTCTCTGGGGCCAACGTCCTGACTTTC.

The chain recombines TRBV5-1 with TRBJ2-3, with 8 bases lining up with TRBD1. Trimming removed 2 bases from V and 4 bases from J; junction bases left unmatched: 12. The CDR3 is 17 amino acids. Germline V gene lookup returns CDR1 SGHRS and CDR2 YFSETQ. CDR3 sequence reads: CASSLEIGTGEADTQYF. For the CDR3, the DNA is TGCGCCAGCAGCTTAGAAATCGGGACAGGTGAGGCAGATACGCAGTATTTT.

The genes are TRBV15 and TRBJ2-5; TRBD1 agrees at 11 bases. Trimming removed 5 bases from V and 2 bases from J; junction bases left unmatched: 1. The CDR3 runs 14 residues. Germline V lookup: CDR1 LNHNV, CDR2 YYDKDF (reference sequence). The CDR3 DNA is TGTGCCACCAGCCGGGACAGGGGGCAAGAGACCCAGTACTTC. Protein product: CATSRDRGQETQYF.

The J gene is TRBJ2-7, the V gene TRBV7-8; a possible D gene is TRBD2 (6 bases). CDR1 SGHVS and CDR2 FQNEAQ come from the germline V gene. The CDR3 covers 18 residues. Trimming took 1 base from V and 5 from J, leaving 24 bases between them. The CDR3 DNA follows: TGTGCCAGCAGCTTAGAGGTCAAGGCGGGCTGGGGCGGGGACGAGCAGTACTTC. It is translated as CASSLEVKAGWGGDEQYF. Complete variable domain (other parts from reference TRBV7-8 and TRBJ2-7): GAGVSQSPRYKVAKRGQDVALRCDPISGHVSLFWYQQALGQGPEFLTYFQNEAQLDKSGLPSDRFFAERPEGSVSTLKIQRTQQEDSAVYLCASSLEVKAGWGGDEQYFGPGTRLTVT.

This chain uses TRBV19 with TRBJ2-1, with 7 bases identical to TRBD1. The trim removed 7 bases at V and 3 bases at J, leaving 12 bases unmatched. Germline V CDR1 and CDR2: LNHDA, SQIVND (reference sequence). The CDR3 extends over 16 amino acids. CDR3 loop: CASTVGTEVYYNEQFF. Written as DNA, the CDR3 is TGTGCCAGTACCGTAGGGACAGAAGTATACTACAATGAGCAGTTCTTC.

The chain links TRBV27 to TRBJ2-1, with a possible D match to TRBD2 (6 bases). V dropped 8 bases and J dropped 5 bases, with 13 bases sitting between them. Per the germline V gene, CDR1 is MNHEY and CDR2 is SMNVEV (reference sequence). CDR3 length equals 13 residues. In nucleotides, the CDR3 is TGTGCCAGCGCGACGGGGGACCACAATGAGCAGTTCTTC. This gives the protein CASATGDHNEQFF.

This chain connects TRBV19 to TRBJ1-1; D is undetermined. Deletions cut 1 base from V and 4 bases from J, with 7 bases between. CDR1 is LNHDA and CDR2 is SQIVND in the germline V gene (reference sequence). This CDR3 contains 13 residues. This CDR3 is CASSIVAGTEAFF. The CDR3 region has the DNA TGTGCCAGTAGTATAGTCGCGGGCACTGAAGCTTTCTTT.

There are a few counts of this clone. The chain links TRBV6-6 to TRBJ1-1; D is ambiguous. Germline CDR1 MNHNY, CDR2 SVGAGI (reference sequence). The germline V and J ends were trimmed by 0 bases and 6 bases, with 5 bases remaining between them. The CDR3 runs 12 residues. CDR3 coding DNA: TGTGCCAGCAGTTACTCGAGAGCTGAAGCTTTCTTT. Its protein product is CASSYSRAEAFF.